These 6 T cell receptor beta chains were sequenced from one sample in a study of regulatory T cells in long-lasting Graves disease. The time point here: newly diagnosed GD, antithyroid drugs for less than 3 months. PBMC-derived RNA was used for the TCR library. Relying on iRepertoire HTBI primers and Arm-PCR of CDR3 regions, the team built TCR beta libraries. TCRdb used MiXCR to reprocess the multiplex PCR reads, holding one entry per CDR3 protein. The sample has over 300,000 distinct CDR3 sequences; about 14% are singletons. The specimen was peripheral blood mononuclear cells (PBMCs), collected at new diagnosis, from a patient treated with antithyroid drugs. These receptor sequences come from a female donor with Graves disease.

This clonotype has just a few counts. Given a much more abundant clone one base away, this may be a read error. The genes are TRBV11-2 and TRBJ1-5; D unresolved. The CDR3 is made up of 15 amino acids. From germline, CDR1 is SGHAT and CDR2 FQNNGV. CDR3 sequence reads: CASSIEYDSNQPQHF. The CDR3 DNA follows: TGTGCCAGCAGCATAGAGTACGATAGCAATCAGCCCCAGCATTTT.

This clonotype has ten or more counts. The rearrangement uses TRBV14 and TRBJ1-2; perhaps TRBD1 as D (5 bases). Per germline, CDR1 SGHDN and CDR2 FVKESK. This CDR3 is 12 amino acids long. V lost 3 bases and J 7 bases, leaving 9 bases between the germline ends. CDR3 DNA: TGTGCCAGCAGCCAGATGGACACTGGCTACACCTTC. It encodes CASSQMDTGYTF.

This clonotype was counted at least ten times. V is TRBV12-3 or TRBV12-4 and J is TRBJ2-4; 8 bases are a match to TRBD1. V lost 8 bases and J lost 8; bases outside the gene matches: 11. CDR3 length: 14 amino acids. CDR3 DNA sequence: TGTGCCAGCGGAGTTCAGGGGGCGGTTTACATTCAGTACTTC. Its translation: CASGVQGAVYIQYF.

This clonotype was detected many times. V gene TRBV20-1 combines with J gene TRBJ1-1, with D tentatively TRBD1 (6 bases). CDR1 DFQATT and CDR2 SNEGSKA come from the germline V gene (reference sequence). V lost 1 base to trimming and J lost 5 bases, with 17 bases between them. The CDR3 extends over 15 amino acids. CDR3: CSARGTGGAGTEAFF. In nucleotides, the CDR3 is TGCAGTGCTAGAGGAACTGGGGGCGCCGGAACTGAAGCTTTCTTT.

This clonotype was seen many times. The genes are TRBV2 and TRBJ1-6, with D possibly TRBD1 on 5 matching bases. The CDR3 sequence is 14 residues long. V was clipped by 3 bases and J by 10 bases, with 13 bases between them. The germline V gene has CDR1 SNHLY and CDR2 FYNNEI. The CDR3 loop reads CASSDLRDRSPLHF. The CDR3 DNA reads TGTGCCAGCAGTGACCTCAGGGATAGGTCACCCCTCCACTTT.

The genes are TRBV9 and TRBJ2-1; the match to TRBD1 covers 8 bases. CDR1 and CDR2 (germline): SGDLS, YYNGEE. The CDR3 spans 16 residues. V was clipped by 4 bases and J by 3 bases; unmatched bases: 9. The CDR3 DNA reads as TGTGCCAGCAGCTATAGCTCCGGGACAGGCTACAATGAGCAGTTCTTC. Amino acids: CASSYSSGTGYNEQFF.